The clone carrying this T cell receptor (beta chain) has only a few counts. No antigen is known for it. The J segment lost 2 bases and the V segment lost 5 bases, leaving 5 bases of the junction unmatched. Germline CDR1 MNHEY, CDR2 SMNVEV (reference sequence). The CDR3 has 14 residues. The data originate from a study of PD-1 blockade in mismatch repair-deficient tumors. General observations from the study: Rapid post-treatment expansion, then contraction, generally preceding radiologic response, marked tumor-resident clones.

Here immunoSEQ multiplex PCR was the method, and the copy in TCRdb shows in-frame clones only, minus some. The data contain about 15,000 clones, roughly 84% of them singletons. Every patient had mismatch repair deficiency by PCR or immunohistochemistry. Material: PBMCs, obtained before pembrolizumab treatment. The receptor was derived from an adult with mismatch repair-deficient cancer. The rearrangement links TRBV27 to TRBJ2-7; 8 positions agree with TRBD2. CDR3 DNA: TGTGCCAGCAGTGCTAGCGGGTTCACCTACGAGCAGTACTTC. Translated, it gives CASSASGFTYEQYF.